This TCR beta chain was obtained from a study of blood T cells in healthy people across ages (dated by TCRdb to the mid-2010s). Regarding the complete study: In model experiments, template switching captured roughly one uniquely barcoded TCR beta cDNA molecule for every two T cells. The study measured age-related changes in TCR beta repertoire diversity using deep sequencing normalized with unique cDNA molecular identifiers. The donors were divided into four age groups: young (average approximately 17 years), middle-aged (roughly 42), aged (about 60) and long-lived (roughly 82). To avoid experimental bias, donors of different ages were randomly spread across the sequencing lanes. For two donors (one aged 18 to 29 and one aged 80 or older), the study analyzed two additional independent replicas of 1 million unique cDNA reads from the same blood draw. On the study overall, not on this receptor specifically: Because the CMV infection status of the donors was unknown, age-related changes in expanded clonotypes may potentially have been confounded. Observed TCR beta diversity correlated strongly with the percentage of naive T cells measured by flow cytometry. Conclusive comparison of naive and antigen-experienced compartments was prevented by the profiling of bulk unsorted PBMCs. The long-lived group showed more naive CD4+ T cells, fewer expanded clones and increased TCR diversity than the aged group, suggesting age selection. As age increased, observed TCR beta diversity per million T cells dropped in a roughly linear way, and a significant reduction was already evident by age roughly 40. Estimates of total diversity from one million sequenced T cells were regarded as lower bounds and underestimates.

The method was 5' RACE. Sequencing took place on an Illumina HiSeq 2500. A second PCR of roughly 6 to 11 cycles was run with a J-beta primer mix and a sample-barcoded 5' primer. A template-switch 5' adaptor carrying 12 random nucleotides introduced a unique molecular identifier onto each TCR beta cDNA molecule. Each sample yielded at least 2.5 million CDR3-containing paired-end reads. First-strand cDNA was synthesized from all RNA with the Mint cDNA synthesis kit, primed by a TRBC-specific oligonucleotide. Following uracil-DNA glycosylase treatment, a first 18-cycle PCR with universal primers M1SS and BC2_uni_R was performed on all cDNA. Per the source publication's procedure: For normalization, 1 million high-quality reads, each with a distinct molecular identifier, were randomly selected from each sample. Instead of being binned into consensus sequences, reads that shared molecular identifiers were thrown out. MiTCR, with a Q25 quality threshold and the strictest error-elimination algorithm, was used for CDR3 identification, clonotype clustering and error correction. Lower-bound total TCR beta diversity was estimated with a nonparametric unseen species model using Euler transformation. The raw public reads went through TCRdb reprocessing: fastp at Q25, MiXCR clone calling, in-frame beta chains kept. Rows with a matching CDR3 protein are joined into one entry that keeps the most common DNA and genes. The V and J calls here are based on TCRdb, not the publication. The sample has about 580,000 distinct CDR3 sequences on record, under 55% of them singletons. The top ten clonotypes cover 20% to 25% of the sample.

The CDR3 has 15 amino acids, counting the end cysteine and phenylalanine. Only CDR3 DNA is held: 45 bases, read in frame from base 1. The germline V gene specifies MDHEN as CDR1 and SYDVKM as CDR2. V drops 4 bases and J drops 5 bases, leaving 17 bases in between. The donors were some 36 Caucasian individuals from Russia, aged roughly 6 to 100 years, who were systemically healthy. Each donor gave 9.5 to 10 milliliters of peripheral blood, drawn into EDTA-treated Vacutainer tubes. Ficoll-Paque density-gradient centrifugation was used to isolate PBMCs, with at least 7 million per sample. Total RNA, at least 5.5 micrograms per sample, was extracted from PBMCs with Trizol reagent. Naive CD45RAhigh/CD27high T cell percentages were measured by flow cytometry on a PBMC aliquot from every donor. In the case of this clonotype: Its binding antigen is unknown. No much larger clonotype is one base removed from it; base qualities were not supplied.

The TCR originated in a man older than 75 in good health. The chain was built from TRBV28 and TRBJ2-5; TRBD1 is perhaps the D gene, given 6 matching bases. The sequencing input was blood. CDR3 reads: CASSSAPQGMETQYF. DNA sequence: TGTGCCAGCAGTTCAGCGCCCCAGGGGATGGAGACCCAGTACTTC.